This T cell receptor (beta chain) originates from a study of blood T cell repertoires in COVID-19. Study-wide context: Spain, Italy and the United States supplied samples that represented acute and convalescent COVID-19. PBMCs, B-cell-depleted T cells, or T cells were the source of the cDNA or gDNA that made up the material.

Original processing notes: Amplification with reference gene primers provided the estimates of nucleated cell counts. The method was immunoSEQ multiplex PCR; TCRdb's version includes in-frame clones alone and lacks a portion of them. Clonal size and the V and J genes are those of that table, whereas D and trimming came from the DNA. The table includes about 290,000 clones, approximately 90% detected once. V was clipped by 11 bases and J by 3 bases, with 14 bases between them. The CDR3 length is 13 residues. Germline CDR1 reads SNHLY; CDR2 reads FYNNEI. The chain carries TRBV2 and TRBJ2-1; possible D gene TRBD2, 6 bases. This TCR derives from a woman in her 30s with active or convalescent COVID-19. The source material was peripheral blood. The CDR3 is CASAGLHYNEQFF. The CDR3 region has the DNA TGTGCCTCCGCGGGGCTACACTACAATGAGCAGTTCTTC.